This T cell receptor (beta chain) was found in a study of blood T cells in healthy people across ages (dated by TCRdb to the mid-2010s). Regarding the complete study: In model experiments, template switching captured roughly one uniquely barcoded TCR beta cDNA molecule for every two T cells. Age-related changes in TCR beta repertoire diversity were measured in the study by deep sequencing normalized with unique cDNA molecular identifiers. To avoid experimental bias, donors of different ages were spread randomly across the sequencing lanes. Four age groups were formed from the donors: young (average around 15 years), middle-aged (just under 40), aged (62) and long-lived (roughly 88). For two donors (one aged 18 to 30 and one aged 80 or older), the study analyzed two additional independent replicas of 1 million unique cDNA reads from the same blood draw. Overall study results and their limits: Estimates of total diversity from one million sequenced T cells were regarded as lower bounds and underestimates. Conclusive comparison of naive and antigen-experienced compartments was prevented by the profiling of bulk unsorted PBMCs. Because the CMV infection status of the donors was unknown, age-related changes in expanded clonotypes may potentially have been confounded. Observed TCR beta diversity per million T cells fell roughly linearly with age, and a significant reduction was already apparent by age about 38. Compared with the aged group, more naive CD4+ T cells, fewer expanded clones and increased TCR diversity were shown by the long-lived group, suggesting age selection. A strong correlation was found between observed TCR beta diversity and the percentage of naive T cells measured by flow cytometry.

Systemically healthy Caucasian individuals from Russia, some 36 in total and aged about 6 to 100 years, were included as donors. About 10 milliliters of peripheral blood were collected from each donor into EDTA-treated Vacutainer tubes. Ficoll-Paque density-gradient centrifugation was used to isolate PBMCs, with at least 7 million obtained per sample. Total RNA, at least 6 micrograms per sample, was extracted from PBMCs with Trizol reagent. Naive CD45RAhigh/CD27high T cell percentages were measured by flow cytometry on a PBMC aliquot from every donor. This clonotype has ten or more counts. No antigen is known for it. Per-nucleotide qualities are absent, and no much larger clonotype sits a single base away. Library preparation employed 5' RACE. Sequencing relied on an Illumina HiSeq 2500. The second PCR ran for about 7 to 11 cycles and used a J-beta primer mix along with a sample-barcoded 5' primer. Each TCR beta cDNA molecule received a unique molecular identifier from a template-switch 5' adaptor carrying 12 random nucleotides. Each sample yielded at least 3 million CDR3-containing paired-end reads. All of the RNA was converted into first-strand cDNA using the Mint cDNA synthesis kit, with a TRBC-specific oligonucleotide serving as the primer. Following uracil-DNA glycosylase treatment, a first 18-cycle PCR with universal primers M1SS and BC2_uni_R was performed on all cDNA. From the authors' description of their analysis: For normalization, 1 million high-quality reads, each with a distinct molecular identifier, were randomly selected from each sample. Instead of being binned into consensus sequences, reads that shared molecular identifiers were thrown out. MiTCR, set to a Q25 quality threshold and the strictest error-elimination algorithm, was used for CDR3 identification, clonotype clustering and error correction. A nonparametric unseen species model with Euler transformation was used to estimate lower-bound total TCR beta diversity. Through fastp at Q25 and MiXCR, TCRdb rebuilt clones from the public reads, retaining in-frame beta chains. CDR3 protein duplicates are merged, each entry listing the most common genes and DNA. The V and J calls here are based on TCRdb, not the publication. The sample table contains hundreds of thousands of distinct CDR3 sequences; only one count was recorded for approximately 30% of them. The ten largest clones represent around 16% of the sample.

The sequence derives from a woman of 80 years or more in good health. The specimen sequenced was blood.

The nucleotide sequence reads as follows: TGTGCCAGCAGCCAAGGGGCAGAAATGGGCTATGGCTACACCTTC. Protein translation: CASSQGAEMGYGYTF. Here the chain combines TRBV4-2 and TRBJ1-2; the D gene cannot be named for sure. The CDR3 runs 15 residues from the cysteine to the phenylalanine. CDR3 DNA is the only sequence kept; it has 45 bases, read in frame from the first base. According to the germline V gene, CDR1 reads LGHNA and CDR2 reads YNFKEQ. Between the V and J ends, shortened by 1 base and 4 bases respectively, the junction contains 13 bases.